Below, one T cell receptor (beta chain) is given with its context. Its cognate antigen is unknown. From germline, CDR1 is SQVTM and CDR2 ANQGSEA. CDR3 length: 13 residues. The junction had 11 bases not matched to a gene; V was cut back by 7 bases and J by 5 bases. The data derive from a study of CD8+ T cells in alopecia areata. Study-wide results and caveats: Affected scalp, especially in alopecia totalis/universalis, had a higher clonality than normal scalp did. During tofacitinib treatment, many expanded lesional clones remained in scalp and blood.

Isolated RNA was reverse transcribed into cDNA used as the sequencing template. The repertoire was sequenced with immunoSEQ multiplex PCR; TCRdb's copy has only in-frame clones and lacks some. The sample records about 180,000 clones, roughly 50% being singletons. Indicated treatment: oral pan-JAK inhibitor, 5-10 mg twice daily. Researchers gathered lesional scalp punch biopsies and peripheral blood from patients with alopecia areata. Sequences were derived from CD4+ T cells sorted from blood, sampled around week 55, from a patient treated with tofacitinib. This TCR was sampled from a human donor with alopecia areata. The J gene is TRBJ2-7, the V gene TRBV29-1, with 7 bases aligning to TRBD2. CDR3 residues: CSAYRGRDDEQYF. In nucleotides, the CDR3 is TGCAGCGCCTATCGTGGGAGGGACGACGAGCAGTACTTC.